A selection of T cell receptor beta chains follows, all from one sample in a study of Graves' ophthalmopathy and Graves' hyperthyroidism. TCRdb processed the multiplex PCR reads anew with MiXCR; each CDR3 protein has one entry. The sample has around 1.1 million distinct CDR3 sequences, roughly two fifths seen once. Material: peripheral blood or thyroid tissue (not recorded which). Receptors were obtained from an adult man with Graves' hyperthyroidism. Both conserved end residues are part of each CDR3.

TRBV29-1 CSVSSMNRDREGYEQYF
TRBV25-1 CASSEWDSNSPLHF
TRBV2 CASTPHSYGYTF
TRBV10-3 CAISEPQGQETQHF
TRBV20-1 CSVTPTSGRLYEQYF
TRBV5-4 CASSSKQENTEAFF
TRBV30 CAWEGGHDQPQHF
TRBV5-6 CASSLVGRQGYTF
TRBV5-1 CASRLRQGSSGANVLTF
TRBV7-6 CASSPGEALTGELFF
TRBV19 CASSLSGTNSYEQYF
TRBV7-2 CASSQDGVGDLSPQHF
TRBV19 CASSTSGEAFF
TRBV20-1 CSVPGPGRGETQYF
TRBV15 CATSRRASGEQYF
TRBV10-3 CAISGTGAKNEQYF
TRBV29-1 CSVEDQQTKRSYEQYF
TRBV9 CASSHNKDNSGNTIYF
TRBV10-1 CAQREGGYEQYF
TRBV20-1 CSATTVGYTF
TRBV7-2 CASSLDRMPNQPQHF
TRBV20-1 CSAKGASGGASETQYF
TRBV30 CAWSVRGWYGYTF
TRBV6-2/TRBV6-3 CANRDYEETQYF
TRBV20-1 CSARGGTPNQPQHF
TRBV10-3 CASTGTSGTSEQYF
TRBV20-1 CSAPPQSSGANVLTF
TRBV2 CASSDGRGLYGYTF
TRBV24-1 CATSDIWGNTEAFF
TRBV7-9 CASSSLMNTEAFF
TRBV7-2 CASSSHGEKLFF
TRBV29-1 CSVRRDGGNTEAFF
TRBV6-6 CASRSPQGDYEQYF
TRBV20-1 CSARDSARGYGYTF
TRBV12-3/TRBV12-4 CANRGRSNQPQHF
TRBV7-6 CASSLADSHYGYTF
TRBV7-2 CASSSGQGNEQFF
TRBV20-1 CSAHSEGGNQPQHF
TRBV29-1 CSAEAGVAGEQYF
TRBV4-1 CASSQDLRASTGLMETQYF
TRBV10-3 CASEKGGPNDDEQYF
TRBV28 CASITETEAFF
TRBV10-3 CAISTGETQYF
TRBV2 CASSTSGLGTGELFF
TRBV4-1 CASSQGPGGTQETQYF
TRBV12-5 CASGPRPFYEQYF
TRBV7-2 CASSQGTGNSQPQHF
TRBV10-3 CAISEVPGHRKNTEAFF
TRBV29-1 CSFTLGTEAFF
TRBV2 CASKNRGFGANVLTF
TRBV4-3 CASSQDGQGDQPQHF
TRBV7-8 CASSPSRHGELFF
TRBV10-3 CAISAGSTGELFF
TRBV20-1 CSAYTPGTEAFF
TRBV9 CASSAKGAGTQYF
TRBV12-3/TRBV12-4 CASSPLPNQPQHF
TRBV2 CATRDRGYEQYF